This T cell receptor (beta chain) was recovered during a study of human T cells and chemical hapten exposure. TCRdb re-analysed the RACE reads in MiXCR, keeping a single row per CDR3 protein. The table lists roughly 200,000 distinct CDR3 sequences, 20% to 25% of them singletons. Sample time point: patch test 1, 2 weeks after DPC sensitization. Treatment meaning: therapeutic diphenylcyclopropenone sensitization with weekly scalp DPC. The germline V gene encodes CDR1 SQVTM and CDR2 ANQGSEA. The length of the CDR3 is 13 residues. V was cut by 4 bases and J by 1 base, with 10 bases left in between. This clonotype originated in a woman in her 50s with alopecia areata. Some clones in this sample may be carry-over from other donors' samples. The rearrangement uses TRBV29-1 and TRBJ1-1; D remains ambiguous. This specimen was whole blood, taken in connection with sensitization to the hapten diphenylcyclopropenone (DPC). Written as DNA, the CDR3 is TGCAGCGTTGGCCGCATCCCGAACACTGAAGCTTTCTTT. It encodes CSVGRIPNTEAFF.